The 5 T cell receptor beta chains below come from one sample, sequenced in a study of cytomegalovirus exposure and HLA in healthy donors. Primers included in the PCR were 60 Vbeta and 13 Jbeta primers. Measured with immunoSEQ multiplex PCR; TCRdb has only the in-frame clones, and not every one. Of 200,000 to 250,000 clones listed, 78% are singletons. Sequenced material: PBMCs. The receptors shown here come from a male donor in good health and CMV-seronegative.

The chain has TRBV28 and TRBJ2-2, with unresolved D. The V gene's germline CDR1 is MDHEN and CDR2 SYDVKM. The germline V and J ends were trimmed by 7 bases and 5 bases, with 11 bases remaining between them. This CDR3 region has 13 residues. The CDR3 region is CASTLHRTGELFF. The CDR3 DNA is TGTGCCAGCACTCTCCATCGGACCGGGGAGCTGTTTTTT.

This chain links TRBV28 with TRBJ2-1; the match to TRBD2 covers 8 bases. With V trimmed by 4 bases and J by 8 bases, 10 bases remained unmatched. The CDR3 extends over 15 amino acids. Germline assignment: CDR1 MDHEN and CDR2 SYDVKM. The CDR3 sequence is CASSYPGGGFDEQFF. The CDR3 DNA follows: TGTGCCAGCAGTTATCCGGGAGGGGGTTTTGATGAGCAGTTCTTC.

This clone came up a few times. V gene TRBV5-1 combines with J gene TRBJ2-2, with TRBD2 as a possible D gene (5 bases). V lost 2 bases, J lost 2 bases, and 10 bases lay in between. Germline CDR1 and CDR2: SGHRS and YFSETQ. The CDR3 spans 15 residues. The CDR3 spells CASSLIALNTGELFF. The CDR3 nucleotides are TGCGCCAGCAGCTTAATAGCGTTAAACACCGGGGAGCTGTTTTTT.

This clone was counted between two and nine times. J is TRBJ2-2 and V is TRBV5-4; TRBD2 matches 10 bases. V shed 3 bases, J shed 5 bases, and the junction held 4 bases outside the gene matches. This CDR3 is 15 amino acids long. CDR1 and CDR2 (germline): SGHNT, YYREEE (reference sequence). The CDR3 sequence is CASSSSGRGTGELFF. CDR3 coding DNA: TGTGCCAGCAGCTCTAGCGGGAGAGGTACCGGGGAGCTGTTTTTT.

The sample holds a few counts of this clone. The CDR3 protein is CASSDSRGDTQYF. The CDR3 DNA reads TGTGCCAGCAGTGACTCTCGAGGAGATACGCAGTATTTT. This rearrangement joins TRBV6-4 to TRBJ2-3; no firm D call. Trimming pared 0 bases from V and 5 bases from J, leaving 6 bases between. From germline, CDR1 is MRHNA and CDR2 SNTAGT. There are 13 residues in the CDR3.